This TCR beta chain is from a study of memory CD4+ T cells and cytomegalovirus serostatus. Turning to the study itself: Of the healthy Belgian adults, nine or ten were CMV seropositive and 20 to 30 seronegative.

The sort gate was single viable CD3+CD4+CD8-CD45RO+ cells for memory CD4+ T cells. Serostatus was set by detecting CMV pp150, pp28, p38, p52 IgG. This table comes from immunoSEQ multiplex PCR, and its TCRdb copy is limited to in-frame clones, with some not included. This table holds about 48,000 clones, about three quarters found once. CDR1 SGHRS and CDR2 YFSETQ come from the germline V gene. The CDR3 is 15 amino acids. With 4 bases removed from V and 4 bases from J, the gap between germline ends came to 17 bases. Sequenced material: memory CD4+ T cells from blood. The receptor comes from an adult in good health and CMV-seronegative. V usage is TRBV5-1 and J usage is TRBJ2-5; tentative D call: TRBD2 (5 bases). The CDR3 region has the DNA TGCGCCAGCAGCCAGGACTCGTTAGGCGGAGAGACCCAGTACTTC. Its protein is CASSQDSLGGETQYF.